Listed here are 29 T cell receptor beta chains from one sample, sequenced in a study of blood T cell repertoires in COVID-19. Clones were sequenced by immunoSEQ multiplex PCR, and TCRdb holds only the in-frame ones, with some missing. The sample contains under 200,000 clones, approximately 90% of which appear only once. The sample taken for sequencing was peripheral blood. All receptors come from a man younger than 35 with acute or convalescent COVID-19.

The CDR3 region is CASSSPRPTGEDTEAFF. The CDR3 bases are TGTGCCAGCAGCTCCCCTAGGCCGACAGGGGAGGACACTGAAGCTTTCTTT. The V call is TRBV7-6, the J call TRBJ1-1, with 8 bases fitting TRBD1. Trimming at V came to 4 bases and at J to 3 bases, leaving 13 bases not matched to a gene. The CDR3 runs to 17 residues. Germline CDR1 SGHVS, CDR2 FNYEAQ.

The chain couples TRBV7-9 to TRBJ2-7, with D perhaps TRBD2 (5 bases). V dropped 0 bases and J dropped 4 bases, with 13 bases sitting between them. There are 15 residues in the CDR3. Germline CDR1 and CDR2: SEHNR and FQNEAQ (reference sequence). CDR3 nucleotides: TGTGCCAGCAGCTTAGCGCGTGGACTCGGTTACGAGCAGTACTTC. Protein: CASSLARGLGYEQYF.

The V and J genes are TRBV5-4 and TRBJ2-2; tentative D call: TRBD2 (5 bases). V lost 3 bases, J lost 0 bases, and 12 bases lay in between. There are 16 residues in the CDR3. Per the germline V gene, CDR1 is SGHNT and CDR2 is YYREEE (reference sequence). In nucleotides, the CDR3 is TGTGCCAGCAGCTCAAATCGAGGGTCGAACACCGGGGAGCTGTTTTTT. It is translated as CASSSNRGSNTGELFF.

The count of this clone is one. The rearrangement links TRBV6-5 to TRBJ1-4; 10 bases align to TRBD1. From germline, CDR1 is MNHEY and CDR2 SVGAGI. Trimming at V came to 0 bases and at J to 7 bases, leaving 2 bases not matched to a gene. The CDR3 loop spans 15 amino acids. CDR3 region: CASSYSGTGVEKLFF. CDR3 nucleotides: TGTGCCAGCAGTTACTCGGGGACAGGGGTTGAAAAACTGTTTTTT.

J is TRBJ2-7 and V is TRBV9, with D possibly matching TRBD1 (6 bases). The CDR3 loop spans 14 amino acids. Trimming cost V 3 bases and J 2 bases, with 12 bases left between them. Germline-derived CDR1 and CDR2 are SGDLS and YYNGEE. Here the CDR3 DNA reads TGTGCCAGCAGCGCCGGACAGTTCACCTACGAGCAGTACTTC. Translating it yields CASSAGQFTYEQYF.

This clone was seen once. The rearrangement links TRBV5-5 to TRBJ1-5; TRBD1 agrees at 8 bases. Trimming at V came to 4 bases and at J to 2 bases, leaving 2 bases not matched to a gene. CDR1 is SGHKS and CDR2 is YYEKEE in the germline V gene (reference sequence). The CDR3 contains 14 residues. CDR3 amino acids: CASSQDRGNQPQHF. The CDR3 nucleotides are TGTGCCAGCAGCCAGGACAGGGGCAATCAGCCCCAGCATTTT.

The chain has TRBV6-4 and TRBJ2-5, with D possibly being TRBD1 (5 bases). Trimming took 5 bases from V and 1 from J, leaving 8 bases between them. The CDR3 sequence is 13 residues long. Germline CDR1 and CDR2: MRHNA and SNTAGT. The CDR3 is CASSQGPQETQYF. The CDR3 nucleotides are TGTGCCAGCAGTCAGGGCCCCCAAGAGACCCAGTACTTC.

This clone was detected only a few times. The CDR3 reads CATGTGREKADTQYF. The CDR3 region has the DNA TGTGCCACAGGAACAGGGCGGGAGAAAGCAGATACGCAGTATTTT. The chain employs TRBV6-7 and TRBJ2-3, with D possibly TRBD2 on 7 matching bases. TRBV6-7 is classed as an ORF, of uncertain function. V lost 10 bases to trimming and J lost 4 bases, with 21 bases between them. CDR3 size: 15 residues.

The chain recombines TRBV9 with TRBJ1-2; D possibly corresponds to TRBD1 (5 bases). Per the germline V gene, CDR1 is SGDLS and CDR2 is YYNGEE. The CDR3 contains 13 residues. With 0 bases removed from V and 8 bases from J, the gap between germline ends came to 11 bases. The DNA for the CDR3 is TGTGCCAGCAGCGTAGGCAGGGAGGAGGGCTACACCTTC. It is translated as CASSVGREEGYTF. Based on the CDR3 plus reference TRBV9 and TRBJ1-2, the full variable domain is DSGVTQTPKHLITATGQRVTLRCSPRSGDLSVYWYQQSLDQGLQFLIQYYNGEERAKGNILERFSAQQFPDLHSELNLSSLELGDSALYFCASSVGREEGYTFGSGTRLTVV.

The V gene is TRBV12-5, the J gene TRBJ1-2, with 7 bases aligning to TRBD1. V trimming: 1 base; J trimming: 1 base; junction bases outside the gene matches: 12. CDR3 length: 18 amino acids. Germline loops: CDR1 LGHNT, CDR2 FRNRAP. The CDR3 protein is CASGLARDSLMYNYGYTF. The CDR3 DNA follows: TGTGCTAGTGGTTTGGCTCGGGACAGCCTTATGTATAACTATGGCTACACCTTC.

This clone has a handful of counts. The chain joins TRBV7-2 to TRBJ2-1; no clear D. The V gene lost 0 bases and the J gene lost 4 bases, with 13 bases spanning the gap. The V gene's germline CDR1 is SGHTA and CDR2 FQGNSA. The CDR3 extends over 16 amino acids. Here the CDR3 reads CASSLALLGVYNEQFF. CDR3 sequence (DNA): TGTGCCAGCAGCTTAGCGTTATTAGGAGTATACAATGAGCAGTTCTTC.

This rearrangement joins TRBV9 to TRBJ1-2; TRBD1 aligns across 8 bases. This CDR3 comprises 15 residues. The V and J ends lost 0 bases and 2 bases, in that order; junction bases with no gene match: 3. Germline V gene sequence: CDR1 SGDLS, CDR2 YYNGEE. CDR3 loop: CASSVGTGMNYGYTF. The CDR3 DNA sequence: TGTGCCAGCAGCGTAGGGACAGGGATGAACTATGGCTACACCTTC.

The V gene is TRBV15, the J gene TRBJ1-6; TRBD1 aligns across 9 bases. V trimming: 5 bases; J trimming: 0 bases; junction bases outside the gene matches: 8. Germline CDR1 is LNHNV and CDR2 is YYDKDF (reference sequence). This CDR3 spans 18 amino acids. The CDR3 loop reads CATSGGTGKSSYNSPLHF. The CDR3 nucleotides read TGTGCCACCAGCGGAGGGACAGGGAAAAGCTCCTATAATTCACCCCTCCACTTT. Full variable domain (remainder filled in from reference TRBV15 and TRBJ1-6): DAMVIQNPRYQVTQFGKPVTLSCSQTLNHNVMYWYQQKSSQAPKLLFHYYDKDFNNEADTPDNFQSRRPNTSFCFLDIRSPGLGDTAMYLCATSGGTGKSSYNSPLHFGNGTRLTVT.

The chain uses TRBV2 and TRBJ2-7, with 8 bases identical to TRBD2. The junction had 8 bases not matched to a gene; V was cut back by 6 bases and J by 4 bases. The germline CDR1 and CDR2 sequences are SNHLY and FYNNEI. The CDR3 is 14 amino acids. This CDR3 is CASRPPGLEYEQYF. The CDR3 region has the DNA TGTGCCAGCAGGCCCCCGGGACTAGAGTACGAGCAGTACTTC.

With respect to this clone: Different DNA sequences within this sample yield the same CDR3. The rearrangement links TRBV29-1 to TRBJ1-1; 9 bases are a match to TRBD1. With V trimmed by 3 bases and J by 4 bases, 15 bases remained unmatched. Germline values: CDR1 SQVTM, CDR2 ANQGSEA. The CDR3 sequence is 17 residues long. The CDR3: CSVEEPTRTGGGTEAFF. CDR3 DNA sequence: TGCAGCGTTGAGGAGCCCACCCGAACAGGGGGCGGCACTGAAGCTTTCTTT.

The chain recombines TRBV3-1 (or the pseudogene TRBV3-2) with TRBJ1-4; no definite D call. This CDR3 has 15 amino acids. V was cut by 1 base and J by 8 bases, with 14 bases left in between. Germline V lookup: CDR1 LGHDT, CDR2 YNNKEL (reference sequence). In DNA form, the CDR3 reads TGTGCCAGCAGCCAAGTAGGAGGGCCTAGGGAAAAACTGTTTTTT. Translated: CASSQVGGPREKLFF.

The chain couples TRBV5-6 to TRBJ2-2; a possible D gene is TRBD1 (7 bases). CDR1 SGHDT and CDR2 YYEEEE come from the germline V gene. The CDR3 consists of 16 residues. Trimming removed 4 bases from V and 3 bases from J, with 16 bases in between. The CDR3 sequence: CASSPTGRIYTGELFF. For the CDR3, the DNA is TGTGCCAGCAGCCCGACAGGGAGGATATACACCGGGGAGCTGTTTTTT.

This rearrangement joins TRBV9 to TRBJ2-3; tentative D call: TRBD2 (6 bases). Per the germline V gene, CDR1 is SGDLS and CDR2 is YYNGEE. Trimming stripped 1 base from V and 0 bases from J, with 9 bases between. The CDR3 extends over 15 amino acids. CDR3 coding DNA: TGTGCCAGCAGCGTATACGGGGGAAGCACAGATACGCAGTATTTT. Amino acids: CASSVYGGSTDTQYF.

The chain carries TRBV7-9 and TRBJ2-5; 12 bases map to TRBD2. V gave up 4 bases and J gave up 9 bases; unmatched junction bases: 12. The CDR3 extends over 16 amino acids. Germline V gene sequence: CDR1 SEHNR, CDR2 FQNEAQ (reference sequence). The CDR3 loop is CASSSTSGRLGEAQYF. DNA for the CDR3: TGTGCCAGCAGCTCGACTAGCGGGAGACTTGGCGAGGCCCAGTACTTC.

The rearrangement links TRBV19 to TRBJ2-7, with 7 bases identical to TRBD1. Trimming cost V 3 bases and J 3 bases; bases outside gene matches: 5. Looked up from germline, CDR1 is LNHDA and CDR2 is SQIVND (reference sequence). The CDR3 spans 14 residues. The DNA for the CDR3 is TGTGCCAGTAGTATCACAGGGGCCATCTACGAGCAGTACTTC. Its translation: CASSITGAIYEQYF.

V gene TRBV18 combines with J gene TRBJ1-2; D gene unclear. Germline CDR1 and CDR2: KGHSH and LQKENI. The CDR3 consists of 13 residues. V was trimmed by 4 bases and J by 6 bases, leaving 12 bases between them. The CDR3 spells CASSLREPHGYTF. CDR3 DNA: TGTGCCAGCTCACTCCGGGAACCGCATGGCTACACCTTC. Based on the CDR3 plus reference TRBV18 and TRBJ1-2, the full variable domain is NAGVMQNPRHLVRRRGQEARLRCSPMKGHSHVYWYRQLPEEGLKFMVYLQKENIIDESGMPKERFSAEFPKEGPSILRIQQVVRGDSAAYFCASSLREPHGYTFGSGTRLTVV.

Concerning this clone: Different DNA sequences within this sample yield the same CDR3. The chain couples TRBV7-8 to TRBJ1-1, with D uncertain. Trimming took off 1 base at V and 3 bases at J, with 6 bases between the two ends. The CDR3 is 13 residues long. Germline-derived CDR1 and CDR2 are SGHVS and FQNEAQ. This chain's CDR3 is CASSLGGDTEAFF. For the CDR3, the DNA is TGTGCCAGCAGCTTAGGTGGAGACACTGAAGCTTTCTTT. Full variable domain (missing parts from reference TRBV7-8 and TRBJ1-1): GAGVSQSPRYKVAKRGQDVALRCDPISGHVSLFWYQQALGQGPEFLTYFQNEAQLDKSGLPSDRFFAERPEGSVSTLKIQRTQQEDSAVYLCASSLGGDTEAFFGQGTRLTVV.

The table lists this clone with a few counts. CDR3 sequence: CSVVRGSYEQYF. Here the CDR3 DNA reads TGCAGCGTTGTACGGGGTTCCTACGAGCAGTACTTC. The rearrangement joins TRBV29-1 to TRBJ2-7; maybe TRBD2 (5 bases). Germline V lookup: CDR1 SQVTM, CDR2 ANQGSEA. The CDR3 length is 12 residues. V was trimmed by 4 bases and J by 1 base, leaving 8 bases between them.

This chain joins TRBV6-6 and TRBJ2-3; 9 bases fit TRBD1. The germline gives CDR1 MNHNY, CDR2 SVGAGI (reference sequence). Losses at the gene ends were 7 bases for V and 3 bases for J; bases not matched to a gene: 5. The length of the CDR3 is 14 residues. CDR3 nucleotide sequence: TGTGCCAGCACGGGACAGGGTTTTACAGATACGCAGTATTTT. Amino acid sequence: CASTGQGFTDTQYF.

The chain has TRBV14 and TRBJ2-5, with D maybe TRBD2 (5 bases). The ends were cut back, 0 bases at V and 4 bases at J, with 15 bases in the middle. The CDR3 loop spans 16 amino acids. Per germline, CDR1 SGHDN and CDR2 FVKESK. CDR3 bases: TGTGCCAGCAGCCAAGAGCTAGGAGGATTGGGAGAGACCCAGTACTTC. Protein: CASSQELGGLGETQYF.

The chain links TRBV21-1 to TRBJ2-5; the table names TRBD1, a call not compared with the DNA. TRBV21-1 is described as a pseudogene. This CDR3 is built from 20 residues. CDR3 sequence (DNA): TGTGCCAGCAGCAAAAACGCGCGGCAGGGGATATCCCAAGGAGACTCGACCCAGTACTTC. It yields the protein CASSKNARQGISQGDSTQYF.

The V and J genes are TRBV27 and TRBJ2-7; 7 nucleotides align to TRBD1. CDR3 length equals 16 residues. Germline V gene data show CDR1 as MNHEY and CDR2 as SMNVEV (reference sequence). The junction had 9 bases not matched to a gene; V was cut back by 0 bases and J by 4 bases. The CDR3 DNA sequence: TGTGCCAGCAGTTTATCGCTTAGAGGGGGCGCTTACGAGCAGTACTTC. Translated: CASSLSLRGGAYEQYF.

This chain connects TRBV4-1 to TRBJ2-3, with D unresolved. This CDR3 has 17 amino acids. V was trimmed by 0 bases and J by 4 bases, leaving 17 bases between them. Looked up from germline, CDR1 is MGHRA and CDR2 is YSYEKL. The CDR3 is CASSQEWSNHSPDTQYF. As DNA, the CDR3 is TGCGCCAGCAGCCAAGAGTGGTCTAACCATAGCCCAGATACGCAGTATTTT.

CDR3 in DNA: TGCGCCAGCAGAATCACACCCGAGAGGAGCACAGATACGCAGTATTTT. The encoded protein is CASRITPERSTDTQYF. V gene TRBV5-1 combines with J gene TRBJ2-3; D remains unclear. V dropped 5 bases and J dropped 0 bases, with 16 bases sitting between them. Germline CDR1 and CDR2: SGHRS and YFSETQ. The CDR3 runs 16 residues.